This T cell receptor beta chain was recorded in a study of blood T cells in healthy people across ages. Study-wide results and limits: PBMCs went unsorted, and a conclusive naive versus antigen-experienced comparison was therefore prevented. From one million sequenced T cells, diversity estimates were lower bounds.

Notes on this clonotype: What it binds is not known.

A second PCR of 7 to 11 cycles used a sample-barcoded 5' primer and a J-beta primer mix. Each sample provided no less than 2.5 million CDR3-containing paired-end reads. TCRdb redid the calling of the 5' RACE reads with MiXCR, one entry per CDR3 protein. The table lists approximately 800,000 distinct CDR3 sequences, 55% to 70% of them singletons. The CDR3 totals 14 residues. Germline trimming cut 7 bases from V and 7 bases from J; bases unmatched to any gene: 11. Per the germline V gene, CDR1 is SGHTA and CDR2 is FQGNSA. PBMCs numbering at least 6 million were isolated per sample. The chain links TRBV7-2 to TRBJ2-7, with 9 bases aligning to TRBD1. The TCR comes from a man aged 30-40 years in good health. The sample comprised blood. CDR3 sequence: CASTAGTGTNEQYF. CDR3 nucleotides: TGTGCCAGCACCGCCGGGACAGGGACGAATGAGCAGTACTTC.